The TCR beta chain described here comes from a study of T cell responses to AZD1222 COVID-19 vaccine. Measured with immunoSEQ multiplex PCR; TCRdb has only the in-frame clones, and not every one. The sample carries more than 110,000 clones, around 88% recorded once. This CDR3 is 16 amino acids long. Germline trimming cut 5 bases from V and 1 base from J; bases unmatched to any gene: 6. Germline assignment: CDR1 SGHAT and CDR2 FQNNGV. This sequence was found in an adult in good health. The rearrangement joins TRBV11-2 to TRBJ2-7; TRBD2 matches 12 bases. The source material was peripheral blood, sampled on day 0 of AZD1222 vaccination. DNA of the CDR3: TGTGCCAGCAGCCAACTAGCGGGAGGCCCATCCTACGAGCAGTACTTC. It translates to CASSQLAGGPSYEQYF.